This TCR beta chain stems from a study of blood T cell repertoires in COVID-19. As handled by the study authors: Amplifying reference gene primers gave estimates of nucleated cell counts. This table comes from immunoSEQ multiplex PCR, and its TCRdb copy is limited to in-frame clones, with some not included. That table gives V, J and clone size, and the DNA gave D and trimming. The sample holds approximately 250,000 clones, approximately 83% seen once. V was clipped by 3 bases and J by 4 bases; unmatched bases: 5. This CDR3 is built from 15 residues. The germline gives CDR1 SQVTM, CDR2 ANQGSEA. The sequenced material came from peripheral blood. The rearrangement joins TRBV29-1 to TRBJ2-4; 11 nucleotides align to TRBD2. This receptor was identified in a woman in her 50s with acute or convalescent COVID-19. For the CDR3, the DNA is TGCAGCGTTGACCCACGACTAGCGGGAAAAAACATTCAGTACTTC. This encodes CSVDPRLAGKNIQYF.